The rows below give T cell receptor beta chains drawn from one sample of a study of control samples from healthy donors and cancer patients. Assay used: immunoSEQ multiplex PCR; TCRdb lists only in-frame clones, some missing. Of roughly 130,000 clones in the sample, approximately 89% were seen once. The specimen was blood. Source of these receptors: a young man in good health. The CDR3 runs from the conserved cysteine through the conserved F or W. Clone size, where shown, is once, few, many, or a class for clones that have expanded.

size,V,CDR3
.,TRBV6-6,CASSRQGNSAYNSPLHF
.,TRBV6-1,CASSGGTIIGNQPQHF
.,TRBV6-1,CASSEYGVLYEQYF
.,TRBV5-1,CASSLELSGGVADTQYF
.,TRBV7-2,CASSSFRGGYNEQFF
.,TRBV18,CASSQSLDRDTIYF
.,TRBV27,CASSGYRVERTDTQYF
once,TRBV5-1,CASSLVTNTGELFF
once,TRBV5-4,CASSSDISAYGYTF
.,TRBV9,CASSVESVPYEQYF
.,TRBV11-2,CASSLTGAPYEQYF
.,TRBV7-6,CASSLVPMTSGGDYNEQFF
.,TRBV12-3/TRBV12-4,CASSWTGQETQYF
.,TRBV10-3,CGIRGLGDHEKYF
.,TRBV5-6,CASSSNPGTANYGYTF
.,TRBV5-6,CASSPAGSGANVLTF
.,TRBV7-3,CASSLGHANEQFF
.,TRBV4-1,CASSQAGGHNYGYTF
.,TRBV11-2,CASSFFQGEAFF
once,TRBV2,CASSGTGDGQPQHF
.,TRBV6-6,CASSSQGGGELFF
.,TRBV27,CASRGTGTRNEQYF
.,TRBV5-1,CASSLGDSNEKLFF
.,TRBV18,CASSPGYSGNTIYF
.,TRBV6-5,CASSWTSGGQNEQFF
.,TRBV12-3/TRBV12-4,CASSLTRNTEAFF
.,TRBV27,CASSLGPGQGLSYGYTF
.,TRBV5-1,CASSPQPRGTGGPHEQFF
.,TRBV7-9,CACRRGSGNTIYF
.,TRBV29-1,CSVVRLGNNEQFF
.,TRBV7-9,CASSLEASTDTQYF
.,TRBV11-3,CASSRGTGRNSPLHF
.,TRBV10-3,CAISERAAEAFF
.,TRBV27,CASSPAGQRGFRNF
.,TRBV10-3,CAISESGNRITDTQYF
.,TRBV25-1,CASRDNPGRTAEAFF
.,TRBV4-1,CASSQLGTPDTQYF
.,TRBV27,CASSTGDGANVLTF
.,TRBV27,CASSPGTPSYEQYF
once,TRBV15,CATSRGVTSYEQYF
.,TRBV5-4,CASSLLGGSNEKLFF
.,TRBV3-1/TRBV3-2,CASSQGQSNEKLFF
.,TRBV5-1,CASSLGDGKSYEQYF
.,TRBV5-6,CASSLISAVYNTEAFF
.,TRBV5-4,CASSPPDRGDYGYTF
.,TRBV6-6,CASSLGQGEYGYTF
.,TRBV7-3,CASSLLPGSGANVLTF